This is a list of T cell receptor beta chains from one sample in a study of T cells expressing NK-cell markers. With the 5' RACE reads reprocessed, TCRdb shows one record per CDR3 protein and no DNA. Its clone listing holds approximately 440,000 distinct CDR3 sequences. Sequencing was carried out using blood T cells: a sorted CD56 or NKG2C T cell subset, CD4+ or CD8+ T cells, or bulk PBMC T cells (not recorded which). The receptors originated from a woman aged 45 to 65 in good health. CDR3s include the opening cysteine and the closing phenylalanine or tryptophan.

CDR3 | J | V
CASRGAAKNIQYF | TRBJ2-4 | TRBV27
CASSQERGLGYNEQFF | TRBJ2-1 | TRBV14
CASSEGLTRSQETQYF | TRBJ2-5 | TRBV2
CATSPDRMGEQYF | TRBJ2-7 | TRBV15
CASSEPGLAGTDIQYF | TRBJ2-4 | TRBV2
CASSLQGPYTGELFF | TRBJ2-2 | TRBV4-2
CSAGQGDYYNEQFF | TRBJ2-1 | TRBV20-1
CASSKVSASGGLSYNSPLHF | TRBJ1-6 | TRBV21-1
CSARGTSGRTDTQYF | TRBJ2-3 | TRBV20-1
CATSSGQNTGELFF | TRBJ2-2 | TRBV24-1
CASMGGAGQPQHF | TRBJ1-5 | TRBV2
CASSQDRSSGGYNEQFF | TRBJ2-1 | TRBV3-1
CASQRMRSTDTQYF | TRBJ2-3 | TRBV12-3/TRBV12-4
CASSSSGIGEQYF | TRBJ2-7 | TRBV6-2/TRBV6-3
CASSYLLAGAYNEQFF | TRBJ2-1 | TRBV6-5
CASSLVPQGVVDTGELFF | TRBJ2-2 | TRBV5-1
CASSEPTITDTDTQYF | TRBJ2-3 | TRBV10-2
CASSFGQKLARSYMEQFF | TRBJ2-1 | TRBV6-6
CASSQLAGGRTGELFF | TRBJ2-2 | TRBV12-3/TRBV12-4
CASSFPEMTSTYTQYF | TRBJ2-3 | TRBV28
CASSPLGGGEQFF | TRBJ2-1 | TRBV18
CASSSQGQNSGNTIYF | TRBJ1-3 | TRBV5-1
CASSSSDRNTGELFF | TRBJ2-2 | TRBV11-2
CASSPGQGSNIPHEQFF | TRBJ2-1 | TRBV5-1
CSVERGTLLNNEQFF | TRBJ2-1 | TRBV29-1
CASAGITTGELFF | TRBJ2-2 | TRBV12-5
CASSALGLLGIDEQFF | TRBJ2-1 | TRBV7-9
CATSRDIAGTGTGEQFF | TRBJ2-1 | TRBV15
CASSSISGTTLVYGYTF | TRBJ1-2 | TRBV11-2